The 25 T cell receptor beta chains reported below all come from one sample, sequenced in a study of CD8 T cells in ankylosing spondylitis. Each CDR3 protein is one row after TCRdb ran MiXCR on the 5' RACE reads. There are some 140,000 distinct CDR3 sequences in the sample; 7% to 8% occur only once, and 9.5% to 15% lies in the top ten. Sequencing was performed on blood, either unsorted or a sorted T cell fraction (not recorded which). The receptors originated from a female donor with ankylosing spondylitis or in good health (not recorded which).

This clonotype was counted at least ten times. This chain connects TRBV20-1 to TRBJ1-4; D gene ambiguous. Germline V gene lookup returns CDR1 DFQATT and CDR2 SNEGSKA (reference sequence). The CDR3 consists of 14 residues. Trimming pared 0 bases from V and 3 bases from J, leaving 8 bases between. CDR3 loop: CSARELGSNEKLFF. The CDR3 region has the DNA TGCAGTGCTAGAGAATTAGGATCTAATGAAAAACTGTTTTTT.

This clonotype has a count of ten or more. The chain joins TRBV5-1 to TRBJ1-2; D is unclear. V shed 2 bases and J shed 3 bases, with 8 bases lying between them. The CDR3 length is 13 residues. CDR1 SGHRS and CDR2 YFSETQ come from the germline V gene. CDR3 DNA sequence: TGCGCCAGCAGCTTAAGGGAGCACTATGGCTACACCTTC. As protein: CASSLREHYGYTF.

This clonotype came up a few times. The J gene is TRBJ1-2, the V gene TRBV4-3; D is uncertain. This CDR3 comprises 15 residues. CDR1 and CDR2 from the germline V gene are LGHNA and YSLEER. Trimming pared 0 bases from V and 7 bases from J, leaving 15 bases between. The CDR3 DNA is TGCGCCAGCAGCCAAGAGATGGCAACCCGGGGTGGCTACACCTTC. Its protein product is CASSQEMATRGGYTF.

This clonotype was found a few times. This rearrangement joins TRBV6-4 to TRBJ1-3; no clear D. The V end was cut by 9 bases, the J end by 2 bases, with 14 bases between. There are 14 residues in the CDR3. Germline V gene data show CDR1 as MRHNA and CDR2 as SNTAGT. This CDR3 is CARVPHRTGNTIYF. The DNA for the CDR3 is TGTGCCAGAGTCCCGCACCGGACTGGAAACACCATATATTTT.

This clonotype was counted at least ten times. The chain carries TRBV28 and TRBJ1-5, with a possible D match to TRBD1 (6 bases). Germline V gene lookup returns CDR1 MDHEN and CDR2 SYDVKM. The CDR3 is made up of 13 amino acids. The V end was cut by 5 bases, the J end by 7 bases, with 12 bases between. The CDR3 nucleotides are TGTGCCAGCAGTGTAGGGGGGGAGCAGCCCCAGCATTTT. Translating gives CASSVGGEQPQHF.

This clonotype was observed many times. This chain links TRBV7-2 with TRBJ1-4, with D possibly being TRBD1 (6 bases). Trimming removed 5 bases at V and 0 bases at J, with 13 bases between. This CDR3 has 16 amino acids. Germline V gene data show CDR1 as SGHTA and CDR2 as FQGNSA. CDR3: CASSPVRTATNEKLFF. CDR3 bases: TGTGCCAGCAGCCCAGTACGGACAGCAACTAATGAAAAACTGTTTTTT. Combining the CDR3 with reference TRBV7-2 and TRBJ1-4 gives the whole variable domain GAGVSQSPSNKVTEKGKDVELRCDPISGHTALYWYRQSLGQGLEFLIYFQGNSAPDKSGLPSDRFSAERTGGSVSTLTIQRTQQEDSAVYLCASSPVRTATNEKLFFGSGTQLSVL.

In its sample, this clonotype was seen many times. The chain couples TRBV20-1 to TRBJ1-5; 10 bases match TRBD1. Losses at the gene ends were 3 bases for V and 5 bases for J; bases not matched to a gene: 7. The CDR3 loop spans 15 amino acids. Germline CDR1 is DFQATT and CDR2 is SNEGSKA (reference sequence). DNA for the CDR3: TGCAGTGCTAGGCCGGGACAGGGGTTTCATCAGCCCCAGCATTTT. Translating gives CSARPGQGFHQPQHF.

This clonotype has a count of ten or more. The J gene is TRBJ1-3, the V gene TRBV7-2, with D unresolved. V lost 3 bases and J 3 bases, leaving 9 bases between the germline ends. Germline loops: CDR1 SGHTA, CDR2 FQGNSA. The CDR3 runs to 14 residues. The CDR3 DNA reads TGTGCCAGCAGCTTTGCGGTTGTTGGAAACACCATATATTTT. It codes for CASSFAVVGNTIYF.

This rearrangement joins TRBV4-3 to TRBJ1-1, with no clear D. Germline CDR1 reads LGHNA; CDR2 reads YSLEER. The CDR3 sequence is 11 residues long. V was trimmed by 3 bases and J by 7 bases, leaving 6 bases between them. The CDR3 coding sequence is TGCGCCAGCAGCCATAGGAATGAAGCTTTCTTT. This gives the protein CASSHRNEAFF.

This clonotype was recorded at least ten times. The CDR3 here is CAISGGTPWSSYNEQFF. CDR3 in DNA: TGTGCCATCAGTGGTGGGACACCCTGGAGCTCCTACAATGAGCAGTTCTTC. This chain connects TRBV10-3 to TRBJ2-1, with D perhaps matching TRBD1 (6 bases). The V and J ends lost 4 bases and 0 bases respectively, with 16 bases between them. CDR1 is ENHRY, CDR2 SYGVKD, per germline. CDR3 size: 17 residues.

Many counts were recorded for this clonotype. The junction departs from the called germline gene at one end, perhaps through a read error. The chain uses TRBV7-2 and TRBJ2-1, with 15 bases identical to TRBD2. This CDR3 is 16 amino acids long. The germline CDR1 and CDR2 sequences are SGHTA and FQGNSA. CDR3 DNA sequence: TGTGCCAGCAGTTTAGGAGGACTAGCGGGGGGGTATGAGCAGTTCTTC. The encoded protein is CASSLGGLAGGYEQFF. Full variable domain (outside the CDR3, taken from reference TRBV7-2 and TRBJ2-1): GAGVSQSPSNKVTEKGKDVELRCDPISGHTALYWYRQSLGQGLEFLIYFQGNSAPDKSGLPSDRFSAERTGGSVSTLTIQRTQQEDSAVYLCASSLGGLAGGYEQFFGPGTRLTVL.

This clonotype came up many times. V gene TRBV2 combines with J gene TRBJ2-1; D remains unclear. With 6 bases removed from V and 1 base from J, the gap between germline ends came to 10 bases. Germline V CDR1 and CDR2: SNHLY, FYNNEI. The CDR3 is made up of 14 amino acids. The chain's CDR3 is CASRDDVSYNEQFF. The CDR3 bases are TGTGCCAGCAGAGACGACGTGTCCTACAATGAGCAGTTCTTC.

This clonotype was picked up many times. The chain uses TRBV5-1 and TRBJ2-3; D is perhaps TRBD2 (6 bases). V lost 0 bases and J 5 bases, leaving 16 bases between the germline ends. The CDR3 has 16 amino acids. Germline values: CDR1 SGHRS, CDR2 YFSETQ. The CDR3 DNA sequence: TGCGCCAGCAGCTTGGCTCTTCACCCCGGGGGAGATACGCAGTATTTT. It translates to CASSLALHPGGDTQYF. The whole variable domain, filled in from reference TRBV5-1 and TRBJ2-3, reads KAGVTQTPRYLIKTRGQQVTLSCSPISGHRSVSWYQQTPGQGLQFLFEYFSETQRNKGNFPGRFSGRQFSNSRSEMNVSTLELGDSALYLCASSLALHPGGDTQYFGPGTRLTVL.

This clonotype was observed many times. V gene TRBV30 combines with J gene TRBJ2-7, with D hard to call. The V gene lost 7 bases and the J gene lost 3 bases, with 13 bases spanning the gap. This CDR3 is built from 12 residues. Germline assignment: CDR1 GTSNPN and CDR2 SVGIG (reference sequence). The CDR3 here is CAFLWQNYEQYF. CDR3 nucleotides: TGTGCCTTTCTATGGCAGAACTACGAGCAGTACTTC.

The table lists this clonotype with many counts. The CDR3 region is CASSYNPQSTYEQYF. In DNA, the CDR3 is TGTGCCAGCAGTTATAATCCACAGAGTACCTACGAGCAGTACTTC. V usage is TRBV6-5 and J usage is TRBJ2-7; no reliable D call. Trimming left V 3 bases short and J 2 bases short, with 14 bases between. The CDR3 consists of 15 residues. Germline V gene lookup returns CDR1 MNHEY and CDR2 SVGAGI.

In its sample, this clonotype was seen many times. The CDR3 sequence: CASSPKGGYEQYF. The CDR3 DNA reads as TGTGCCAGCAGCCCCAAGGGGGGGTACGAGCAGTACTTC. The chain couples TRBV3-1 to TRBJ2-7, with D perhaps matching TRBD2 (7 bases). Trimming removed 4 bases at V and 4 bases at J, with 11 bases between. The CDR3 is 13 residues long. Germline CDR1 LGHDT, CDR2 YNNKEL (reference sequence).

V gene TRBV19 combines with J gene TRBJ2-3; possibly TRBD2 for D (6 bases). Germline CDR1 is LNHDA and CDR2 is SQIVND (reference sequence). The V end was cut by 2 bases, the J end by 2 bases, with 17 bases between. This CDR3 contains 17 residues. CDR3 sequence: CASSIMMGSGLTDTQYF. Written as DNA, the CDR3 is TGTGCCAGTAGTATAATGATGGGTTCGGGACTCACAGATACGCAGTATTTT. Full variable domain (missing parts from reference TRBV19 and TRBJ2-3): DGGITQSPKYLFRKEGQNVTLSCEQNLNHDAMYWYRQDPGQGLRLIYYSQIVNDFQKGDIAEGYSVSREKKESFPLTVTSAQKNPTAFYLCASSIMMGSGLTDTQYFGPGTRLTVL.

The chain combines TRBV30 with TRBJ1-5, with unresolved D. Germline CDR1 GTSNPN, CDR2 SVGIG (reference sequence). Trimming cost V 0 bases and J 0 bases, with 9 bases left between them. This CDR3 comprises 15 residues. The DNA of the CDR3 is TGTGCCTGGAGTGTACGCTCTCTTAGCAATCAGCCCCAGCATTTT. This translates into CAWSVRSLSNQPQHF.

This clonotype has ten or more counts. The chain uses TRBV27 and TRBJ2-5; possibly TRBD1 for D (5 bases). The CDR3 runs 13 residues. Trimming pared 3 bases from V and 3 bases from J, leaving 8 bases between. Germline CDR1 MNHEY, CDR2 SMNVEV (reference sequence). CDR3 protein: CASSLVGEETQYF. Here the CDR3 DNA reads TGTGCCAGCAGTTTGGTAGGGGAAGAGACCCAGTACTTC.

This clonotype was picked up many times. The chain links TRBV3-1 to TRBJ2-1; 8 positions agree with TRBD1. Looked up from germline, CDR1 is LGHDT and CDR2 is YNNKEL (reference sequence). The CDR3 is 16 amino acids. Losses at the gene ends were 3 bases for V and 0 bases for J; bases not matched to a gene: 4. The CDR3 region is CASSQGQASSYNEQFF. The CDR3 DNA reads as TGTGCCAGCAGCCAGGGACAGGCTTCCTCCTACAATGAGCAGTTCTTC.

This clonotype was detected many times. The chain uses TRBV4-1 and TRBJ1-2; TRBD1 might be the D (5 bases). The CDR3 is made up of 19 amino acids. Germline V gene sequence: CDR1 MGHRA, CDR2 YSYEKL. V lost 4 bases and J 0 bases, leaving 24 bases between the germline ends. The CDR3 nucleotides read TGCGCCAGCAGCCGCCAATATAATTCCGGGGGTGCCTCTAACTATGGCTACACCTTC. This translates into CASSRQYNSGGASNYGYTF.

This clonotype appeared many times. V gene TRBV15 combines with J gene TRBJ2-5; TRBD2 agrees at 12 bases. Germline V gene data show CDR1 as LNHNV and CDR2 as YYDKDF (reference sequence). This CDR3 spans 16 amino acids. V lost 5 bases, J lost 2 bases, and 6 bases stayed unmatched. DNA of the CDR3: TGTGCCACCAGCGAAGGACTAGCGGGGATTCAAGAGACCCAGTACTTC. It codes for CATSEGLAGIQETQYF.

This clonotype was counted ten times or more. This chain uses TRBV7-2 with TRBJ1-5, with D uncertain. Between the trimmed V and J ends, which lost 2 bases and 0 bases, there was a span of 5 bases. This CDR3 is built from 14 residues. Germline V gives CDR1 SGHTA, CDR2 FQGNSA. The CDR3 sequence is CASSLQRSNQPQHF. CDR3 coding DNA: TGTGCCAGCAGCTTACAACGTAGCAATCAGCCCCAGCATTTT.

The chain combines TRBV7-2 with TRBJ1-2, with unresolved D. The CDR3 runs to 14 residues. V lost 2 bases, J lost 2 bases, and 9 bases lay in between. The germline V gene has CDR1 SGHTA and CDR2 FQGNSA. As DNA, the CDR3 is TGTGCCAGCAGCTTACTTAGGGTGAACTATGGCTACACCTTC. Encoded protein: CASSLLRVNYGYTF.

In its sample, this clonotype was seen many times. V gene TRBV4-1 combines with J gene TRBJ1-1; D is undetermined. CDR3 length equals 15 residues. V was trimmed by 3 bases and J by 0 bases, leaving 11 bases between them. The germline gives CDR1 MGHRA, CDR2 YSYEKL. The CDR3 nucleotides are TGCGCCAGCAGCCAGGGTAGGACGTTGAACACTGAAGCTTTCTTT. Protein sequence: CASSQGRTLNTEAFF.